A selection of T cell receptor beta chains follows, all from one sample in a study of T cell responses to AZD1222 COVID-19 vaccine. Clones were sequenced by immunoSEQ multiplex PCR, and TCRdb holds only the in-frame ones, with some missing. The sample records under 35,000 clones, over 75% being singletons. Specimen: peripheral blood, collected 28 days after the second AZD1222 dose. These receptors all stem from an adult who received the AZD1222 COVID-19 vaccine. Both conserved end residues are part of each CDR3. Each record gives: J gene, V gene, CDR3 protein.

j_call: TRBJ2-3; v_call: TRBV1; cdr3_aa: CTSSQDLGLAGGPLGGQYF
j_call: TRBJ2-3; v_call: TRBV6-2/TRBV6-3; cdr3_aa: CASSLAGGDTQYF
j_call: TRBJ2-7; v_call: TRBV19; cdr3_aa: CASTPAGAYEQYF
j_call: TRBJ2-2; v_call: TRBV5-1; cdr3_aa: CASSFTGTPNTGELFF
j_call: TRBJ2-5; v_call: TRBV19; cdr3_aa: CASSLVGETQYF
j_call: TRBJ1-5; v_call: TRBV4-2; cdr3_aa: CASSRGQGNNQPQHF
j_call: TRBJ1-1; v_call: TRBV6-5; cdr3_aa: CASTENGHTEAFF
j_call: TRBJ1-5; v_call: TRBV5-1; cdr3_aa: CASSLQGYQPQHF
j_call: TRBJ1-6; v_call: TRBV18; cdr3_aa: CASSPVAGTGAYNSPLHF
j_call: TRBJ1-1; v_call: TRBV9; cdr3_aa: CASSVEGRTEAFF
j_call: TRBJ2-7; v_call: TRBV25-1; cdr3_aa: CASSAPRGGLFNEQYF
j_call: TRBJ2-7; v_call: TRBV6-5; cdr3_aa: CASSYSTAKDYEQYF
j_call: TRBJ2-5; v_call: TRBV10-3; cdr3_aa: CAISPGAHRQETQYF
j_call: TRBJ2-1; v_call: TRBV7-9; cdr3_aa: CASTSSLGGEYNEQFF
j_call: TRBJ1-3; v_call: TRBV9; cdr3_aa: CASSVAGAGNTIYF
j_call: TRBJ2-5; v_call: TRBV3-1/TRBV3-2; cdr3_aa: CASSQGGQGTAETQYF
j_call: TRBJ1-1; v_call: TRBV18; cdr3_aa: CASSPGSNTEAFF
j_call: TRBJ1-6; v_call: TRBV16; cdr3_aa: CASSKGQNNSPLHF
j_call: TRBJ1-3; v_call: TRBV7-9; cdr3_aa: CASSSYSGWAGNTIYF
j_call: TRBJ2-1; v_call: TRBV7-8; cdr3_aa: CASSLPSRTSGKSSYNEQFF
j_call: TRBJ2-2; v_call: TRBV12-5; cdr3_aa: CASGWPSAGVGELFF
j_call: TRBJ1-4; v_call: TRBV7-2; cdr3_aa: CASSLEGDRGGGKLFF
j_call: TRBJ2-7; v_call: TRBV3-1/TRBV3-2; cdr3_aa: CASSQGATSYEQYF
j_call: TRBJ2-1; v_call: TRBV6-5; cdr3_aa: CASSQGLAGGNEQFF
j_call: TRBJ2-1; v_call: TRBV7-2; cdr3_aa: CASSSGRDSSYNEQFF
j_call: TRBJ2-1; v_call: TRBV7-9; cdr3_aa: CASSWDRGQQFF
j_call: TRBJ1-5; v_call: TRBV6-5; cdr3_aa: CASSQQGNSNQPQHF
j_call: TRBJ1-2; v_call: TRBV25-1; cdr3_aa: CASSTKEGLGYGYTF
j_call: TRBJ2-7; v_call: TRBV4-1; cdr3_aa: CASSQDLVRDYEQYF
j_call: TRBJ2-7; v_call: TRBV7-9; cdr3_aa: CASSLDRGGSYEQYF
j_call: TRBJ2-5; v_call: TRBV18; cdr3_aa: CASSPPGAQETQYF
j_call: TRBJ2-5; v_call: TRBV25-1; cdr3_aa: CASSDPSGVETQYF
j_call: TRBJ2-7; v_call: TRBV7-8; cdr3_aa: CASSYRQNYEQYF
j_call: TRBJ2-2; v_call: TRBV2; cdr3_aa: CASSDSGGASLGTGELFF
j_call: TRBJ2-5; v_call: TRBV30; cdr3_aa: CAWSVPGTQETQYF
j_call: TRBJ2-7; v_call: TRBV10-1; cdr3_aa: CASRDGQGSSYEQYF
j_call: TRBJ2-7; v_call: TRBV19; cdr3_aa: CASSSRVDSYEQYF
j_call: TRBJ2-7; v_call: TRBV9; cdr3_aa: CASSFRDRDSYEQYF
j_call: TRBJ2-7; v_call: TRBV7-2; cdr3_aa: CASSLLAGDSYEQYF
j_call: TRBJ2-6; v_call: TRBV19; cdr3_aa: CASSELDRVTSGANVLTF
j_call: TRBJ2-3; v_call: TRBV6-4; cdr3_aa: CASSAQGSTDTQYF
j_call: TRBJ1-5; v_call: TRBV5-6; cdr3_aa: CASSMGTAHQPQHF
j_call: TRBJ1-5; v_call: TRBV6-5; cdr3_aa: CASSYSRGREPQHF
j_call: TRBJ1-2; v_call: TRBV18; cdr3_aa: CASSHGTGQNYGYTF
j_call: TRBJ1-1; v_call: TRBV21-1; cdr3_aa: CASSSGERRRAFF
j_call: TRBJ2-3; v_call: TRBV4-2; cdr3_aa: CASSQGAFSTDTQYF
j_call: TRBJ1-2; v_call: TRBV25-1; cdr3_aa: CASSEVTNYGYTF
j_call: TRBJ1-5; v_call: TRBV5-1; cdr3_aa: CASSLNAGSNQPQHF
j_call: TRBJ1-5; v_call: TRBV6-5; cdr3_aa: CASSRPGQPQHF
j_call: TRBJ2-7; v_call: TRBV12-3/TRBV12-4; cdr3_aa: CASSSEVYEQYF
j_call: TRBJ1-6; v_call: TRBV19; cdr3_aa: CASSIQGRASSYNSPLHF
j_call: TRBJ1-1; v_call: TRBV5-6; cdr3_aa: CASSLAFEAFF
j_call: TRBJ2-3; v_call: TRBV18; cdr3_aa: CASSGLGYTDTQYF
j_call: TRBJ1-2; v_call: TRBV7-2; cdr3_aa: CASTDTGTSNYGYTF
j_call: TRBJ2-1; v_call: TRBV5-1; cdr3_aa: CASSLLGDRSNEQFF